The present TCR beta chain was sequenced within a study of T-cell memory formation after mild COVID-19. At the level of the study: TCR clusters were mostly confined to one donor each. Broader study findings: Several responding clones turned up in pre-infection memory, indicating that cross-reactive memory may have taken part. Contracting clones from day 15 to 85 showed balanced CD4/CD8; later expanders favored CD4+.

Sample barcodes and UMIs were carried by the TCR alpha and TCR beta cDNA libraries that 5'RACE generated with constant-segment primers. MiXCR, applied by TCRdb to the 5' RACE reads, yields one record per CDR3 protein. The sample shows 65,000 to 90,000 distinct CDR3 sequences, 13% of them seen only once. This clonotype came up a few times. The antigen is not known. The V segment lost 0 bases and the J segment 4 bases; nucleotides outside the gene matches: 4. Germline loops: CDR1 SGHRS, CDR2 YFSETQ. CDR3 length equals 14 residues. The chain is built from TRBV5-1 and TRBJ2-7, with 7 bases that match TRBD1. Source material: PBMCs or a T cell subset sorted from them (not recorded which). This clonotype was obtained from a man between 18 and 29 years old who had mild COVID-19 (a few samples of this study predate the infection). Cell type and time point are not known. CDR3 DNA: TGCGCCAGCAGCTTGGGTCAGGGGGTGTACGAGCAGTACTTC. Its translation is CASSLGQGVYEQYF.